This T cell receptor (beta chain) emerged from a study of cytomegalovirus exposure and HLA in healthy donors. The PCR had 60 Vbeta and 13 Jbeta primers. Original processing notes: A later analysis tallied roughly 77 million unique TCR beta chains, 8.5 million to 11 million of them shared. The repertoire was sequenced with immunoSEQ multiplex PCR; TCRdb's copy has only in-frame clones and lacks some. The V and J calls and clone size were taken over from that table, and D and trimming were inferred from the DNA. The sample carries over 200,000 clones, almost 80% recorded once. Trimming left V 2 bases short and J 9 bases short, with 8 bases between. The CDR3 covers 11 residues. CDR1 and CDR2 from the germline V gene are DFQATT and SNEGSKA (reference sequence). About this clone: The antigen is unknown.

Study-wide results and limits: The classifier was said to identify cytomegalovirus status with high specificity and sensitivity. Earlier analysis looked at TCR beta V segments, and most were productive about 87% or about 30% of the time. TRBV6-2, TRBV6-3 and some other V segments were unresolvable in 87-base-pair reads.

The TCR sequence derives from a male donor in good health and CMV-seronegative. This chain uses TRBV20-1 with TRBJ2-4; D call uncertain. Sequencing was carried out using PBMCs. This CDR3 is CSARLPGIQYF. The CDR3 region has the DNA TGCAGTGCTAGACTCCCGGGCATTCAGTACTTC.